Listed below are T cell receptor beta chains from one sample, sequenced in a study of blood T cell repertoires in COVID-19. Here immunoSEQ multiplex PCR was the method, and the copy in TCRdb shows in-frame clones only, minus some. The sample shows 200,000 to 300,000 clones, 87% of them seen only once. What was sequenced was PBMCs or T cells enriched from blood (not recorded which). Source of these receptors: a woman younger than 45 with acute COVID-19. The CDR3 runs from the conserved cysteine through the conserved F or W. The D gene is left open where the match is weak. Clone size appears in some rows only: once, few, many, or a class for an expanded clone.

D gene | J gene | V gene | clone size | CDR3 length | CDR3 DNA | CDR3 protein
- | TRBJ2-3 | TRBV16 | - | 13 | TGTGCCAGCAGCCAGCGATACACAGATACGCAGTATTTT | CASSQRYTDTQYF
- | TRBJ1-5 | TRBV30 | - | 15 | TGTGCCTGGAGTACGGGATCAGGGGTTAATCAGCCCCAGCATTTT | CAWSTGSGVNQPQHF
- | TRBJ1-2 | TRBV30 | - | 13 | TGTGCCTGCGGTCAGGGGATTTTCTATGGCTACACCTTC | CACGQGIFYGYTF
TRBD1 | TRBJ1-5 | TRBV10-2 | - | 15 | TGCGCCAGCAGTGAGTTGGGACAGGGTGAACAGCCCCAGCATTTT | CASSELGQGEQPQHF
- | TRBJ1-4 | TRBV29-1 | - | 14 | TGCAGCGTTGAAACCCAGGGTTTATGGCGAAAACTGTTTTTT | CSVETQGLWRKLFF
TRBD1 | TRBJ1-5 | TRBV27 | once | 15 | TGTGCCAGCAGTGGAACAGGGGGTGCGCTTCAGCCCCAGCATTTT | CASSGTGGALQPQHF
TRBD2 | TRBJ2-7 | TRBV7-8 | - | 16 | TGTGCCAGCAGCATCAAAAGGGGAGGGGACTCCTACGAGCAGTACTTC | CASSIKRGGDSYEQYF
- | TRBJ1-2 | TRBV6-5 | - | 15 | TGTGCCAGCAGTTATAGGGGATTGACTAACTATGGCTACACCTTC | CASSYRGLTNYGYTF
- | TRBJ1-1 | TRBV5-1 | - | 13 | TGCGCCACCCGGACACAATTGAACACTGAAGCTTTCTTT | CATRTQLNTEAFF
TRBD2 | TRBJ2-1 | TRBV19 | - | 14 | TGTGCCAGTACCCCTCGGGGGAGGGGCAATGAGCAGTTCTTC | CASTPRGRGNEQFF
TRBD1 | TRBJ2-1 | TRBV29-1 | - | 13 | TGCAGCTCAAAGGGACAGGGAACCCCGGAGCAGTTCTTC | CSSKGQGTPEQFF
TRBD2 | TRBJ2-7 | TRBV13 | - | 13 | TGTGCCAGCAGCTCTGGGGGGGCCTACGAGCAGTACTTC | CASSSGGAYEQYF
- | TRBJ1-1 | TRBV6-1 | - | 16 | TGTGCCAGCAGTGTCTTCTCCAGGGTGTGGAACACTGAAGCTTTCTTT | CASSVFSRVWNTEAFF
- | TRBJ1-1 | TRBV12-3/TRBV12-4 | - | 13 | TGTGCCAGCACCCCGCGAGGGAGAACTGAAGCTTTCTTT | CASTPRGRTEAFF
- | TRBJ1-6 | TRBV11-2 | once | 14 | TGTGCCAGCAGCTCCTTGACAGGCAGGTCACCCCTCCACTTT | CASSSLTGRSPLHF
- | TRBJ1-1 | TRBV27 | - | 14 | TGTGCCAGCAGTTCGATAGGGGGACACGATGAAGCTTTCTTT | CASSSIGGHDEAFF
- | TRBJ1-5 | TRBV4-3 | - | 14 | TGCGCCAGCAGCCAAGATGAGGGTTTAGAGCCCCAGCATTTT | CASSQDEGLEPQHF
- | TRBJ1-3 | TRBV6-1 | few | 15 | TGTGCCAGCAGTGAGCAGGGCTTCTCTGGAAACACCATATATTTT | CASSEQGFSGNTIYF
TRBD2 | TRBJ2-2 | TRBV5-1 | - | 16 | TGCGCCAGCAGTCGGACTAGCGGGGCGAACACCGGGGAGCTGTTTTTT | CASSRTSGANTGELFF
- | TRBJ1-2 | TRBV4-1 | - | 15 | TGCGCCAGCAGCCAAGGGGCCCAGACTAACTATGGCTACACCTTC | CASSQGAQTNYGYTF
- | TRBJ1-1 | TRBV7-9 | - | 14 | TGTGCCAGCAGCTTAGTCCCGGGAGACACTGAAGCTTTCTTT | CASSLVPGDTEAFF
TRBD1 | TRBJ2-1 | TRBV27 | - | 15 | TGTGCCAGCAGCCCGACAGGGGGCTCCTACAATGAGCAGTTCTTC | CASSPTGGSYNEQFF
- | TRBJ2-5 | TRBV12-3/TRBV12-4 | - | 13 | TGTGCCAGCATGCCGGACAGCCAAGAGACCCAGTACTTC | CASMPDSQETQYF
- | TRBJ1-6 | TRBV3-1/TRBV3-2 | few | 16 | TGTGCCAGCAGCCAAGACAAAGGCAGGGGCAGTTCACCCCTCCACTTT | CASSQDKGRGSSPLHF
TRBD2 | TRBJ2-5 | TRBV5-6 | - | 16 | TGTGCCAGCAGCTTTAGCGGGGGCCTGAGGGTGGAGACCCAGTACTTC | CASSFSGGLRVETQYF
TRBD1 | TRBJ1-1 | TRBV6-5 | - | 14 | TGTGCCAGCAAAGAGAGGGGGCGGAACACTGAAGCTTTCTTT | CASKERGRNTEAFF
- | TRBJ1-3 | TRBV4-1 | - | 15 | TGCGCCAGCAGTCAGGGTCTCTCGAGTGGAAACACCATATATTTT | CASSQGLSSGNTIYF
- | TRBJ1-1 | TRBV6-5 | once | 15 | TGTGCCAGCAGCCCGACTTCAGGGGCGAACACTGAAGCTTTCTTT | CASSPTSGANTEAFF
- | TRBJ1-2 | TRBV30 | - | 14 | TGTGCCTGGAGGAGGAGGATGGCTAACTATGGCTACACCTTC | CAWRRRMANYGYTF
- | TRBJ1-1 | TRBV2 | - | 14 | TGTGCCAGCAGCACCTTCGGGGGGGGCACTGAAGCTTTCTTT | CASSTFGGGTEAFF
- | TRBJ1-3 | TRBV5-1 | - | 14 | TGCGCCAGCAAGGACACCATCTCTGGAAACACCATATATTTT | CASKDTISGNTIYF
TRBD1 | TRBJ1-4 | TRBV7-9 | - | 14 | TGTGCCAGCAGCTTGGGGACAGATTCAAAGGAACTGTTTTTT | CASSLGTDSKELFF
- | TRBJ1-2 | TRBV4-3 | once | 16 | TGCGCCAGCAGCCAGTTTATGGGCAGCTCTAACTATGGCTACACCTTC | CASSQFMGSSNYGYTF
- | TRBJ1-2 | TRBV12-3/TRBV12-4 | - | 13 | TGTGCCAGCAGTTTATCAGGAGGGGATGGCTACACCTTC | CASSLSGGDGYTF
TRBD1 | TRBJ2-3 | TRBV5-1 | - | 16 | TGCGCCAGCAGCTACGGACAGGGGACGCTCTCAGATACGCAGTATTTT | CASSYGQGTLSDTQYF
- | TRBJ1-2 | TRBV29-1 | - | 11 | TGCAGCGCCGGGCCAGGGGACGGCTACACCTTC | CSAGPGDGYTF
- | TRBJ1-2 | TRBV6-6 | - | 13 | TGTGCCAGCAGTCCCGGAGCTAACTATGGCTACACCTTC | CASSPGANYGYTF
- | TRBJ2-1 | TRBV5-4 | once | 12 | TGTGCCAGCAGCGGACTCGGGGGTCGGAAGTTCTTC | CASSGLGGRKFF
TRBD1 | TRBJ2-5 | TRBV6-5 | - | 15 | TGTGCCAGCTTACCTCAGGGGGCGAGTGTGGAGACCCAGTACTTC | CASLPQGASVETQYF
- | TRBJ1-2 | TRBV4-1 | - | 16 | TGCGCCAGCAGCCAAGATATTGAGGGATTAGCCTATGGCTACACCTTC | CASSQDIEGLAYGYTF
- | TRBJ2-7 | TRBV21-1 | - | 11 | TGTGCCATCCCGGACAGGGGCGAGCAGTACTTC | CAIPDRGEQYF
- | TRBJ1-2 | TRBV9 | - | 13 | TGTGCCAGCAGCGTCGGGGGATTTGCTGGCTACACCTTC | CASSVGGFAGYTF
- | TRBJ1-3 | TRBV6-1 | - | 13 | TGTGCCAGCAGTTATGTTCCGGGGAACACCATATATTTT | CASSYVPGNTIYF
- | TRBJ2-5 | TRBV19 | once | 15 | TGTGCCAGTAGTCCATCCTCCGGGAGACCAGAGACCCAGTACTTC | CASSPSSGRPETQYF
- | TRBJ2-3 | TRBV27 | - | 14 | TGTGCCAGCAGTTTTTTAGGGGGAAGAGATACGCAGTATTTT | CASSFLGGRDTQYF
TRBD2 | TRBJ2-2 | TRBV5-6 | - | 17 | TGTGCCAGCAGCTTGGTGGGGACTAGCCTGAACACCGGGGAGCTGTTTTTT | CASSLVGTSLNTGELFF
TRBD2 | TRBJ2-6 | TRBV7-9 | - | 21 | TGTGCCAGCAGCACATTCCAGCCCTTGGGGGGGGGAAACTCTGGGGCCAACGTCCTGACTTTC | CASSTFQPLGGGNSGANVLTF
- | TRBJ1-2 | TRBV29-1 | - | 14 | TGCAGCGTTGGGGCAGGATCGTCTAACTATGGCTACACCTTC | CSVGAGSSNYGYTF
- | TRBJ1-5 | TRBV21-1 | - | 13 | TGTGCCAGCAGCACCCGACAGGGTGGGCCCCAGCATTTT | CASSTRQGGPQHF
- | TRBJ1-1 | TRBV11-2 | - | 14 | TGTGCCAGCAGCTTAGTCAGGGCGAACCCGAGGGCTTTCTTT | CASSLVRANPRAFF
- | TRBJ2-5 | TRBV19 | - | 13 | TGTGCCAGTAGTCGGAGGGAAAAAGAGACCCAGTACTTC | CASSRREKETQYF
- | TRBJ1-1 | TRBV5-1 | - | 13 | TGCGCCAGCAGCTTGACGGCAGGCACCGAAGCTTTCTTT | CASSLTAGTEAFF
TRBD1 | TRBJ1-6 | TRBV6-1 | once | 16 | TGTGCCAGCAGTGAAGCGCCGGGACAGGGTGGATCACCCCTCCACTTT | CASSEAPGQGGSPLHF
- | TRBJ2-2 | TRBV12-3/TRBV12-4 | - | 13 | TGTGCCAGCAGTGACACACGCACCGGGGAGCTGTTTTTT | CASSDTRTGELFF
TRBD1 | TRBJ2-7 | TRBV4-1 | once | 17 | TGCGCCAGCAGAAGCTGGTCAGGGGGACCAAGCTCCTACGAGCAGTACTTC | CASRSWSGGPSSYEQYF
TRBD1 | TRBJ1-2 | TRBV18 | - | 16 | TGTGCCAGCTCACCACGTGGGACAGGCGAAACCTATGGCTACACCTTC | CASSPRGTGETYGYTF
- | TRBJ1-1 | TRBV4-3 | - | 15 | TGCGCCAGCAGCCAAGATGCGGAGGGTGGAACTGAAGCTTTCTTT | CASSQDAEGGTEAFF